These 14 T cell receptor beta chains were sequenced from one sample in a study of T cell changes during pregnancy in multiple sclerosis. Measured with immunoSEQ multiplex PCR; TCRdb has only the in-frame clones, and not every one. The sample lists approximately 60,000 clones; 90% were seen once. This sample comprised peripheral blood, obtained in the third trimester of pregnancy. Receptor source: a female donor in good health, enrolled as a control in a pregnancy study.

For the CDR3, the DNA is TGTGCCAGCAGCCGGACGCCCCCGGGGGTAGCGGGAGGGCCGGTTGAGCAGTTCTTC. Translation: CASSRTPPGVAGGPVEQFF. This chain connects TRBV13 to TRBJ2-1, with 11 bases matching TRBD2. Germline V gene sequence: CDR1 PRHDT, CDR2 FYEKMQ (reference sequence). Trimming removed 5 bases from V and 9 bases from J; junction bases left unmatched: 21. The CDR3 totals 19 residues.

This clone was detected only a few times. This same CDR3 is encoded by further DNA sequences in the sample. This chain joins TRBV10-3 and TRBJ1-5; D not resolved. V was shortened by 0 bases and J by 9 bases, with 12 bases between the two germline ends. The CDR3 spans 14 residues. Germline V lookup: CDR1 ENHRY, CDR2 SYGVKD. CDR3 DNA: TGTGCCATCAGTGAGTCCACAGCCCTATCGCCCCAGCATTTT. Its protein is CAISESTALSPQHF.

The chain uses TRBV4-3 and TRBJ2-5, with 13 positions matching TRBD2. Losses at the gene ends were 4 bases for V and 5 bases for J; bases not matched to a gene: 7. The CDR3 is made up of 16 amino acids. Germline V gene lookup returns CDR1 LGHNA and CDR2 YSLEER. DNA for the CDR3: TGCGCCAGCAGCCGCTGGGGGACTAGCGGGGTTGAGACCCAGTACTTC. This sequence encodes CASSRWGTSGVETQYF.

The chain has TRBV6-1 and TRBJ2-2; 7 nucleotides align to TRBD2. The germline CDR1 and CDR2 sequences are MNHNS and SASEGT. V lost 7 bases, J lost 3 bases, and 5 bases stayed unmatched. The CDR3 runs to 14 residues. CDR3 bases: TGTGCCAGCATCGGGGGGACGTACACCGGGGAGCTGTTTTTT. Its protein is CASIGGTYTGELFF.

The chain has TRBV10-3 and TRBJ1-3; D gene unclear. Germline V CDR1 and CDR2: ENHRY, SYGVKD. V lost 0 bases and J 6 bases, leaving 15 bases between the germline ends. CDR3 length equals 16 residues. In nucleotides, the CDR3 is TGTGCCATCAGTGAGTCGGTTCAGGTTTTGACAAACACCATATATTTT. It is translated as CAISESVQVLTNTIYF.

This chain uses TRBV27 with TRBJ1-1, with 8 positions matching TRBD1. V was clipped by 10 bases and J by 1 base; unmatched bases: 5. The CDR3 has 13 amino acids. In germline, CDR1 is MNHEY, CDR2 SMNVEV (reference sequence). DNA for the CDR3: TGTGCCACTCAAGGACAGGGGAACACTGAAGCTTTCTTT. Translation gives CATQGQGNTEAFF.

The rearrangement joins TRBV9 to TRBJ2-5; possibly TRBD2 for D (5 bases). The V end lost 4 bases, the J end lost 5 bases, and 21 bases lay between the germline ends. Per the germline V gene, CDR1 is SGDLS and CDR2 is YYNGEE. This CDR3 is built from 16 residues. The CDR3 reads CASSRTSVVSRETQYF. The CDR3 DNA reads TGTGCCAGCAGCCGAACTAGTGTGGTCTCTCGGGAGACCCAGTACTTC.

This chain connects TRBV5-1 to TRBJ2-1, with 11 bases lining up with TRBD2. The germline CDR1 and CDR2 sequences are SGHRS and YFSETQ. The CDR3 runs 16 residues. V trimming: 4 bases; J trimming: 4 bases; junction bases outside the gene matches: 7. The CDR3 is CASSQTSGNAYNEQFF. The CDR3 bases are TGCGCCAGCAGCCAGACTAGCGGGAATGCATACAATGAGCAGTTCTTC.

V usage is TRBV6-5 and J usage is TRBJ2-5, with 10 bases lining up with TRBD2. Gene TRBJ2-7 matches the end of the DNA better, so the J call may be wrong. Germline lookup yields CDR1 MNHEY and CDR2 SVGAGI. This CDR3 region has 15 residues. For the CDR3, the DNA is TGTGCCAGCAGCCGAACCGGGACTAGCGCCCACGAGCAGTACTTC. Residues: CASSRTGTSAHEQYF.

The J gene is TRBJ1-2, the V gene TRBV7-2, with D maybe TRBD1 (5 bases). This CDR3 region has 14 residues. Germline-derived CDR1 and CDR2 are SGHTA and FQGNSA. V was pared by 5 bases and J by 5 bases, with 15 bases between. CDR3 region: CASSPGGGGYGYTF. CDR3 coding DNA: TGTGCCAGCAGCCCTGGGGGGGGAGGGTATGGCTACACCTTC.

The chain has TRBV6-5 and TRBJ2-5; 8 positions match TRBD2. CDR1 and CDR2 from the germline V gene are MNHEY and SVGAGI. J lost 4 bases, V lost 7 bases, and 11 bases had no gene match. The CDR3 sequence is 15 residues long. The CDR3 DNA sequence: TGTGCCAGCAAACGGGGGGGAGGGCAAGGAGAGACCCAGTACTTC. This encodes CASKRGGGQGETQYF.

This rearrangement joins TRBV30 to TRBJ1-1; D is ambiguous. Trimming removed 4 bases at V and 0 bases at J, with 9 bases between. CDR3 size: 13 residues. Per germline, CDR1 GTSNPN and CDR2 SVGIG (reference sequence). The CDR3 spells CAWIRGLNTEAFF. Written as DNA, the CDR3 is TGTGCCTGGATTCGGGGTTTGAACACTGAAGCTTTCTTT.

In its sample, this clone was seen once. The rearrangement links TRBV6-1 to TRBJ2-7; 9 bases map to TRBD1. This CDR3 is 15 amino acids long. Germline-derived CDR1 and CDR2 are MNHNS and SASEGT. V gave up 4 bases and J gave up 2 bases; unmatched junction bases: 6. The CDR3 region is CASSGDRGATYEQYF. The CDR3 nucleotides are TGTGCCAGCAGTGGAGACAGGGGGGCCACCTACGAGCAGTACTTC.

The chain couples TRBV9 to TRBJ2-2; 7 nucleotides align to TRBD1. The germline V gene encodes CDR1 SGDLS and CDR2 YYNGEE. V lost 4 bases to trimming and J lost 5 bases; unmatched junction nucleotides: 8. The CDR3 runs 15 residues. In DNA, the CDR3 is TGTGCCAGCAGCCCCCGGACAGGATTTACCGGGGAGCTGTTTTTT. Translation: CASSPRTGFTGELFF.